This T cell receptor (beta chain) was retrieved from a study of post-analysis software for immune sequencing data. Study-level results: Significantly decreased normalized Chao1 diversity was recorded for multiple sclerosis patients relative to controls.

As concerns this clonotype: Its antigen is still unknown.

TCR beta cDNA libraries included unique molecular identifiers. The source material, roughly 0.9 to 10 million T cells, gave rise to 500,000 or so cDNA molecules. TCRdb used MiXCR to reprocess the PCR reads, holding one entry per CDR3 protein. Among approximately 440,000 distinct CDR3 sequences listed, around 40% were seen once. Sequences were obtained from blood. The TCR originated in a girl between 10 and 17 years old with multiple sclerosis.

For the CDR3, the DNA is TGTGCCAGCAGCTCTGGAAAGGTCCCTGAAGCTTTCTTT. It codes for CASSSGKVPEAFF. The chain combines TRBV7-9 with TRBJ1-1; no clear D gene. Trimming took 4 bases from V and 6 from J, leaving 12 bases between them. This CDR3 has 13 amino acids. From germline, CDR1 is SEHNR and CDR2 FQNEAQ (reference sequence).